Presented here are 8 T cell receptor beta chains from one specimen sequenced in a study of blood T cells in healthy people across ages. Through a sample-barcoded 5' primer and a J-beta primer mix, a second PCR was run for roughly 7 to 11 cycles. Each CDR3 protein is one row after TCRdb ran MiXCR on the 5' RACE reads. The data show 600,000 or so distinct CDR3 sequences, with around 48% seen just once and approximately 23% held by the top ten. Sequencing used blood. The receptors derive from a man at least 80 years old in good health.

This clonotype was picked up many times. This rearrangement joins TRBV7-2 to TRBJ2-7; D remains unclear. The V end was cut by 5 bases, the J end by 6 bases, with 11 bases between. The CDR3 has 12 amino acids. Germline CDR1 reads SGHTA; CDR2 reads FQGNSA. The chain's CDR3 is CASSRRAGEQYF. CDR3 DNA sequence: TGTGCCAGCAGCCGCCGGGCCGGCGAGCAGTACTTC.

V usage is TRBV20-1 and J usage is TRBJ1-2; D gene uncertain. Germline lookup yields CDR1 DFQATT and CDR2 SNEGSKA (reference sequence). The CDR3 sequence is 12 residues long. Trimming removed 5 bases from V and 4 bases from J, with 11 bases in between. The CDR3 DNA follows: TGCAGTGCTGGTACGTGGATCTATGGCTACACCTTC. This sequence encodes CSAGTWIYGYTF.

This rearrangement joins TRBV6-6 to TRBJ2-5; perhaps D is TRBD1 or TRBD2 (5 bases each). The CDR3 consists of 14 residues. The germline V gene has CDR1 MNHNY and CDR2 SVGAGI (reference sequence). V was cut by 5 bases and J by 7 bases, with 17 bases left in between. In nucleotides, the CDR3 is TGTGCCAGCAGTGACCCCGAGGCTGGGGGGACCCAGTACTTC. Translated, it gives CASSDPEAGGTQYF.

As regards this clonotype: This may be a read error: a much more frequent sequence differs by one nucleotide. V gene TRBV6-5 combines with J gene TRBJ2-7, with 9 bases fitting TRBD2. Per the germline V gene, CDR1 is MNHEY and CDR2 is SVGAGI. V shed 5 bases and J 7 bases; nucleotides not matched to a gene: 9. The CDR3 spans 14 residues. The CDR3 loop is CASSPRLADNEQYF. In DNA, the CDR3 is TGTGCCAGCAGTCCTCGACTAGCGGACAATGAGCAGTACTTC.

This clonotype appeared many times. The chain carries TRBV7-2 and TRBJ2-3; 7 nucleotides align to TRBD2. The germline gives CDR1 SGHTA, CDR2 FQGNSA. Unmatched junction bases numbered 8, after V lost 5 bases and J lost 0 bases. The CDR3 consists of 16 residues. This chain's CDR3 is CASSRRLARSTDTQYF. The DNA for the CDR3 is TGTGCCAGCAGCCGTAGACTAGCACGCAGCACAGATACGCAGTATTTT.

The V call is TRBV12-3 or TRBV12-4, the J call TRBJ1-1, with D unclear. The V end lost 8 bases, the J end lost 0 bases, and 4 bases lay between the germline ends. The CDR3 length is 11 residues. CDR3 region: CASCLNTEAFF. CDR3 coding DNA: TGTGCCAGCTGTCTGAACACTGAAGCTTTCTTT.

Details on this clonotype: A clone one base away is much larger, so this may be a read error. The chain recombines TRBV5-1 with TRBJ1-2; weak D call: TRBD1 (5 bases). This CDR3 is 14 amino acids long. V was pared by 4 bases and J by 4 bases, with 14 bases between. Germline V gene data show CDR1 as SGHRS and CDR2 as YFSETQ. In DNA form, the CDR3 reads TGCGCCAGCAGCCCCGGGCAGGGTCCCTATGGCTACACCTTC. As protein: CASSPGQGPYGYTF.

Ten or more counts support this clonotype. The chain carries TRBV6-6 and TRBJ1-3, with 10 bases aligning to TRBD1. Germline lookup yields CDR1 MNHNY and CDR2 SVGAGI (reference sequence). The CDR3 spans 15 residues. V shed 8 bases and J 2 bases; nucleotides not matched to a gene: 6. In nucleotides, the CDR3 is TGTGCCAGCCACGGACAGGGGGTCCCTGGAAACACCATATATTTT. This sequence encodes CASHGQGVPGNTIYF.